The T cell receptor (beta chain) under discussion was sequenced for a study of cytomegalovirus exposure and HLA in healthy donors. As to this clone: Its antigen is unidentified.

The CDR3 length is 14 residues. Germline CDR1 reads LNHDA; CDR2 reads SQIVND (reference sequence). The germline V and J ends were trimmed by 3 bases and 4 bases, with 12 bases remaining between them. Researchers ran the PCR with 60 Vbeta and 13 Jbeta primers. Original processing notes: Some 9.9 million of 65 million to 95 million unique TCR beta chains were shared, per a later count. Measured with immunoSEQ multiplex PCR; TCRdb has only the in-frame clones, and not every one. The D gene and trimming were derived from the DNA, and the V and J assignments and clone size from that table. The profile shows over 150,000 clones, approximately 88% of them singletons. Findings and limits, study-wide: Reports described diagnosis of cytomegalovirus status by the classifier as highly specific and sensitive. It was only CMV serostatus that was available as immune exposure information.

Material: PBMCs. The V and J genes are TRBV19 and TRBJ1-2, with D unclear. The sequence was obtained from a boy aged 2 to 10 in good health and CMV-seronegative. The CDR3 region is CASSMSGSGYGYTF. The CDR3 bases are TGTGCCAGTAGTATGTCGGGTTCTGGCTATGGCTACACCTTC.